These 4 T cell receptor beta chains share one sample of origin, sequenced in a study of vaccination and CD4 T cells after COVID-19. The antigens these receptors bind are not known. Treatment defined: approximately nine-day PBMC culture with coronavirus spike peptide pools or control peptides (ViraFEST assay). With the Oncomine TCR Beta short-read assay, DNA from cultured CD4+ T cells was sequenced. Each CDR3 protein gets one entry after TCRdb re-called the PCR reads with MiXCR. The table includes about 26,000 distinct CDR3 sequences, about 39% detected once. The sequenced sample consisted of CD4+ T cells from blood, cultured in vitro. These receptors originate from a human donor who had recovered from COVID-19.

The sample holds a few counts of this clonotype. The chain carries TRBV6-5 and TRBJ1-6; a possible D gene is TRBD1 (6 bases). V lost 4 bases and J 0 bases, leaving 13 bases between the germline ends. CDR1 is MNHEY and CDR2 is SVGAGI in the germline V gene. The CDR3 contains 17 residues. The CDR3 loop is CASSSGVSSSYNSPLHF. The CDR3 DNA reads as TGTGCCAGCAGTTCAGGGGTTTCGAGCTCCTATAATTCACCCCTCCACTTT.

The CDR3 DNA reads as TGTGCCAGCATTTCGAGGGGCAGCTCCTACGAGCAGTACTTC. Its translation is CASISRGSSYEQYF. This sequence joins TRBV28 and TRBJ2-7; D possibly uses TRBD1 or TRBD2 (5 bases each). Germline CDR1 reads MDHEN; CDR2 reads SYDVKM. V was shortened by 7 bases and J by 0 bases, with 13 bases between the two germline ends. The length of the CDR3 is 14 residues. Supplemented by reference TRBV28 and TRBJ2-7, the full variable domain reads DVKVTQSSRYLVKRTGEKVFLECVQDMDHENMFWYRQDPGLGLRLIYFSYDVKMKEKGDIPEGYSVSREKKERFSLILESASTNQTSMYLCASISRGSSYEQYFGPGTRLTVT.

The chain uses TRBV6-2 or TRBV6-3 and TRBJ2-7; D might be TRBD1 or TRBD2, each matching 5 bases. The CDR3 has 14 amino acids. V dropped 7 bases and J dropped 3 bases, with 16 bases sitting between them. CDR1 and CDR2 from the germline V gene are MNHEY and SVGEGT. The CDR3 nucleotides read TGTGCCAGCATATGGGACGGGAATCGCTACGAGCAGTACTTC. Translated, it gives CASIWDGNRYEQYF.

The V gene is TRBV28, the J gene TRBJ1-3; D call uncertain. V lost 4 bases, J lost 0 bases, and 10 bases lay in between. Germline V gene data show CDR1 as MDHEN and CDR2 as SYDVKM. There are 15 residues in the CDR3. The CDR3, as DNA: TGTGCCAGCAGTTCCAGACGGACCTCTGGAAACACCATATATTTT. It translates to CASSSRRTSGNTIYF.